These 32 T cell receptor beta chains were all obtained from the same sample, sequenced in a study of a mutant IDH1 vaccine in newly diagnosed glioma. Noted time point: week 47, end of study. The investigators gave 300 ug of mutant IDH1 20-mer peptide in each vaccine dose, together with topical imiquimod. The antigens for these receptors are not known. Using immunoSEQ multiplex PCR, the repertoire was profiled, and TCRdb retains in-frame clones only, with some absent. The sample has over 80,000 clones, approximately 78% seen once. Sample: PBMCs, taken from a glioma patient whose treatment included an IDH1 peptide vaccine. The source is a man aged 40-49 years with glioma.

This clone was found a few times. CDR3 residues: CASSQMAGGGQPQHF. The CDR3 region has the DNA TGCGCCAGCAGCCAAATGGCCGGGGGTGGGCAGCCCCAGCATTTT. The chain links TRBV4-3 to TRBJ1-5; D is perhaps TRBD1 (5 bases). This CDR3 is built from 15 residues. Trimming took 2 bases from V and 7 from J, leaving 15 bases between them. Germline CDR1 and CDR2: LGHNA and YSLEER.

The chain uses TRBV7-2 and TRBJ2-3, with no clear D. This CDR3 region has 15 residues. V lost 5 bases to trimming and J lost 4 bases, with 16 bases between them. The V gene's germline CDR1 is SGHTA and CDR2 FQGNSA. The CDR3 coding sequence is TGTGCCAGCAGCAACAGCGTCCCCCCCCCAGATACGCAGTATTTT. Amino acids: CASSNSVPPPDTQYF. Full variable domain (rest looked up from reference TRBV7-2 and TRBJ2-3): GAGVSQSPSNKVTEKGKDVELRCDPISGHTALYWYRQSLGQGLEFLIYFQGNSAPDKSGLPSDRFSAERTGGSVSTLTIQRTQQEDSAVYLCASSNSVPPPDTQYFGPGTRLTVL.

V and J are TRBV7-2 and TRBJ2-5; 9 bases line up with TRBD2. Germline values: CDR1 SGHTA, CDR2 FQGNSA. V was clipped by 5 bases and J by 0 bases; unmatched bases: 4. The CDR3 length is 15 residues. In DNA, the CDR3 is TGTGCCAGCAGCCTTGGACTAGCGCACCAAGAGACCCAGTACTTC. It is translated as CASSLGLAHQETQYF.

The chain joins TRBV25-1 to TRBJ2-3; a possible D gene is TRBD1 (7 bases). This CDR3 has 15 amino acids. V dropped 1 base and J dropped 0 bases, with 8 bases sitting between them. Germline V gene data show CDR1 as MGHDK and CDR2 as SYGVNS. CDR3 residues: CASSESGGSTDTQYF. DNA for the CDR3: TGTGCCAGCAGTGAATCAGGGGGGAGCACAGATACGCAGTATTTT.

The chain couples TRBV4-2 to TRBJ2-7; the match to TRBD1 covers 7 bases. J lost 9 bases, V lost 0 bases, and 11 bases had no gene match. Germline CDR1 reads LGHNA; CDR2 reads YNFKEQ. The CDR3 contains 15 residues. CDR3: CASSQDPGTERRQYF. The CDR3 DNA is TGTGCCAGCAGCCAAGACCCTGGGACAGAACGAAGGCAGTACTTC.

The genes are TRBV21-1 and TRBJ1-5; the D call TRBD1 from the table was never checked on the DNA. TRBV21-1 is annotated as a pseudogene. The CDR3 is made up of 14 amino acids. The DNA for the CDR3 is TGTGCCAGCAGCGGGGACAGGGGAAATCAGCCCCAGCATTTT. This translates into CASSGDRGNQPQHF.

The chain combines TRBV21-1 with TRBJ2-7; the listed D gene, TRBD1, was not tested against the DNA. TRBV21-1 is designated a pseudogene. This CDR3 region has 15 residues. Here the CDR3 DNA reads TGTGCCAGCAGGACTATCACCACAGGGTTCCACGAGCAGTACTTC. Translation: CASRTITTGFHEQYF.

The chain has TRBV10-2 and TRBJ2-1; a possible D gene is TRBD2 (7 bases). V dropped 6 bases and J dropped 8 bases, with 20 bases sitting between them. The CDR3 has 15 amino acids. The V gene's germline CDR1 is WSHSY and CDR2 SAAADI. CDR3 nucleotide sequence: TGCGCCAGCAGGACCCTAACGGGGGGCAGGGATGAGCAGTTCTTC. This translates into CASRTLTGGRDEQFF.

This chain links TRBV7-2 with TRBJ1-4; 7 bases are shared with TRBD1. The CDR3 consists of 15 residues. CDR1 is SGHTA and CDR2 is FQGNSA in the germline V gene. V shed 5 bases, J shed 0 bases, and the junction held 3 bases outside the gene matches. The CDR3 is CASSLTGTTNEKLFF. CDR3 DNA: TGTGCCAGCAGCCTGACAGGGACAACTAATGAAAAACTGTTTTTT.

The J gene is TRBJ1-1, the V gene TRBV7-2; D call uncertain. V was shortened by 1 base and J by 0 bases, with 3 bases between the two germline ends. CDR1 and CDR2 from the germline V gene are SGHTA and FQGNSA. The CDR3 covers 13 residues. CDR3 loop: CASSLDVNTEAFF. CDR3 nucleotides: TGTGCCAGCAGCTTAGATGTGAACACTGAAGCTTTCTTT.

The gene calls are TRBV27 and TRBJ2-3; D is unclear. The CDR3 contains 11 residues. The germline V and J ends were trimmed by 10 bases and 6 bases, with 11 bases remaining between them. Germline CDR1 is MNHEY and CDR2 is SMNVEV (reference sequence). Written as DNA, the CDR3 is TGTGCCACCGGACCCTGGGATACGCAGTATTTT. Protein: CATGPWDTQYF.

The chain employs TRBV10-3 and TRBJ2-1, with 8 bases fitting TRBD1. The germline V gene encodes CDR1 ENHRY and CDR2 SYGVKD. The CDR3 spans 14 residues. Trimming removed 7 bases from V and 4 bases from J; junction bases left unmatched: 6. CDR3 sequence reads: CAITTGGVYNEQFF. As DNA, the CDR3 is TGTGCCATCACAACAGGGGGAGTTTACAATGAGCAGTTCTTC.

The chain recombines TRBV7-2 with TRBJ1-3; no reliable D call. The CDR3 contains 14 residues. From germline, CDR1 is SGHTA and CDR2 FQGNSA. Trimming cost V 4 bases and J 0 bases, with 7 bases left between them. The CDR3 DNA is TGTGCCAGCAGCTCCTATAGCTCTGGAAACACCATATATTTT. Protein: CASSSYSSGNTIYF.

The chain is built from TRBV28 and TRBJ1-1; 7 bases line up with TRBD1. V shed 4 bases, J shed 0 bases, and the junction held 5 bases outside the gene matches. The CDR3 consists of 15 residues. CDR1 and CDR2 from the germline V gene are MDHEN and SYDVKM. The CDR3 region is CASSSWDRVNTEAFF. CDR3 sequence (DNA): TGTGCCAGCAGTTCCTGGGACAGAGTGAACACTGAAGCTTTCTTT.

The DNA for the CDR3 is TGTGCCACCAGCGAACACAGGGGCTATGGTGAAAAACTGTTTTTT. Protein: CATSEHRGYGEKLFF. This rearrangement joins TRBV15 to TRBJ1-4; 7 bases map to TRBD1. The CDR3 runs 15 residues. The junction had 10 bases not matched to a gene; V was cut back by 5 bases and J by 7 bases. The germline gives CDR1 LNHNV, CDR2 YYDKDF (reference sequence). The entire variable domain, with the rest obtained from reference TRBV15 and TRBJ1-4, is as follows: DAMVIQNPRYQVTQFGKPVTLSCSQTLNHNVMYWYQQKSSQAPKLLFHYYDKDFNNEADTPDNFQSRRPNTSFCFLDIRSPGLGDTAMYLCATSEHRGYGEKLFFGSGTQLSVL.

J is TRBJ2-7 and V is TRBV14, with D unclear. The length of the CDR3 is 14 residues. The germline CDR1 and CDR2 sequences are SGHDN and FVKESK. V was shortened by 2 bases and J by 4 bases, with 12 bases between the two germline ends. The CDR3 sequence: CASSQSRRPYEQYF. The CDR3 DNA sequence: TGTGCCAGCAGCCAAAGCAGGAGACCATACGAGCAGTACTTC.

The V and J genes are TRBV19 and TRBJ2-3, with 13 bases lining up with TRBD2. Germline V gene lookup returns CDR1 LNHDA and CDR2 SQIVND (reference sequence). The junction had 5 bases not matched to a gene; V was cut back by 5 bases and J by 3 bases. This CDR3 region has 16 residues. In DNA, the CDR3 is TGTGCCAGTAGTCCTCGGACTAGCGGGAGAACAGATACGCAGTATTTT. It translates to CASSPRTSGRTDTQYF.

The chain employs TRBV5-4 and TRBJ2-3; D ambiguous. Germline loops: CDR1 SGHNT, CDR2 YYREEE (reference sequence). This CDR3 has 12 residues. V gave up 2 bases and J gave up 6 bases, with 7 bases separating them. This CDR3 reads CASSFPVDTQYF. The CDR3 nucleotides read TGTGCCAGCAGCTTCCCCGTGGATACGCAGTATTTT.

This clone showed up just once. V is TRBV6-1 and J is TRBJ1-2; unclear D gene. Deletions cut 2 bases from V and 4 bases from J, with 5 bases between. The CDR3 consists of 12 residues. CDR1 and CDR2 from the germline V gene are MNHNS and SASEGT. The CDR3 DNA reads TGTGCCAGCAGTGAAACGAGCTATGGCTACACCTTC. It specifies CASSETSYGYTF.

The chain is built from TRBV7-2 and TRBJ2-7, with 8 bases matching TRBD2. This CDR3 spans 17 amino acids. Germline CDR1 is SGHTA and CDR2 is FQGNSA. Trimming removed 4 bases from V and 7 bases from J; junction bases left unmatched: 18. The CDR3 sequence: CASSWTSGSRLVGEQYF. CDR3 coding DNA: TGTGCCAGCAGCTGGACAAGCGGGAGTAGGTTAGTCGGAGAGCAGTACTTC.

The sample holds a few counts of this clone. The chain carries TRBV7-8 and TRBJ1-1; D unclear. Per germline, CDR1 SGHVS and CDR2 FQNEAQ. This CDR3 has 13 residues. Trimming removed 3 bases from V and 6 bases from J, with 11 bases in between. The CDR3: CASSFQDRAEAFF. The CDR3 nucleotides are TGTGCCAGCAGCTTTCAGGACCGGGCTGAAGCTTTCTTT.

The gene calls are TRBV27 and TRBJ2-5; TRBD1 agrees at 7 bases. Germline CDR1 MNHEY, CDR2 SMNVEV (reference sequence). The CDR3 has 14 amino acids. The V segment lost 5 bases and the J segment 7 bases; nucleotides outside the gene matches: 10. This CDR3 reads CASSRTGPRGTQYF. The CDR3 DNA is TGTGCCAGCAGTCGGACAGGTCCGAGGGGGACCCAGTACTTC.

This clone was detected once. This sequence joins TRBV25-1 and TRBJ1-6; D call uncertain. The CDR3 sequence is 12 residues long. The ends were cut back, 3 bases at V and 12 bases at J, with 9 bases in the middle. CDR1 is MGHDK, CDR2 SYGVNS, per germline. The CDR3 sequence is CASSDGPGPLHF. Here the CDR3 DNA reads TGTGCCAGCAGTGACGGACCTGGACCCCTCCACTTT.

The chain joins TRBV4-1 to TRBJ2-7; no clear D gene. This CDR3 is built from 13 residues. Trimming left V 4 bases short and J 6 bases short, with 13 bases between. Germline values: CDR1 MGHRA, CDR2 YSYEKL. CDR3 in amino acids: CASSPLEAGEQYF. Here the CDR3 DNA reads TGCGCCAGCAGCCCACTCGAGGCAGGCGAGCAGTACTTC.

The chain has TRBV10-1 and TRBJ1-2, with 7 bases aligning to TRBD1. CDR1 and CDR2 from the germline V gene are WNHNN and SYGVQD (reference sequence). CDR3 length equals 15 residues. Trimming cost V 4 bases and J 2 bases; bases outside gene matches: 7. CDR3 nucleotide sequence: TGCGCCAGCAGTGCCCGACAGGGATTAAACTATGGCTACACCTTC. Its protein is CASSARQGLNYGYTF.

CDR3 in amino acids: CASSRGPSQNTEAFF. The CDR3 DNA reads as TGCGCCAGCAGCCGAGGGCCGTCTCAGAACACTGAAGCTTTCTTT. This rearrangement joins TRBV5-1 to TRBJ1-1, with no clear D. The length of the CDR3 is 15 residues. Germline values: CDR1 SGHRS, CDR2 YFSETQ. With 4 bases removed from V and 1 base from J, the gap between germline ends came to 14 bases. The full variable domain, its missing parts supplied by reference TRBV5-1 and TRBJ1-1, is KAGVTQTPRYLIKTRGQQVTLSCSPISGHRSVSWYQQTPGQGLQFLFEYFSETQRNKGNFPGRFSGRQFSNSRSEMNVSTLELGDSALYLCASSRGPSQNTEAFFGQGTRLTVV.

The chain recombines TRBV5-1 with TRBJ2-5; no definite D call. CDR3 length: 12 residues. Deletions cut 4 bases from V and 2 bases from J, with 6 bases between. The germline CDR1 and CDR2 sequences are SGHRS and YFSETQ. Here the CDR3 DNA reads TGCGCCAGCAGCATTTCGCAAGAGACCCAGTACTTC. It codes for CASSISQETQYF. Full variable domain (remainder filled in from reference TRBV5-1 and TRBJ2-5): KAGVTQTPRYLIKTRGQQVTLSCSPISGHRSVSWYQQTPGQGLQFLFEYFSETQRNKGNFPGRFSGRQFSNSRSEMNVSTLELGDSALYLCASSISQETQYFGPGTRLLVL.

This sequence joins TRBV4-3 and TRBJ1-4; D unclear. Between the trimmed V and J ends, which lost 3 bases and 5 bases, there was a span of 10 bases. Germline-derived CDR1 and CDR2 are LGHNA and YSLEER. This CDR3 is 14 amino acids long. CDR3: CASSQGLGNEKLFF. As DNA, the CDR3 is TGCGCCAGCAGCCAGGGGTTGGGGAATGAAAAACTGTTTTTT.

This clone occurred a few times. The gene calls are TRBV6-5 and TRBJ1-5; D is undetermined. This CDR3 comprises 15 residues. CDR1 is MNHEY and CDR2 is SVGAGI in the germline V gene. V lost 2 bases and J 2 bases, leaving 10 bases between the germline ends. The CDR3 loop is CASSYGGEGNQPQHF. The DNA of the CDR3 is TGTGCCAGCAGTTACGGTGGGGAAGGCAATCAGCCCCAGCATTTT.

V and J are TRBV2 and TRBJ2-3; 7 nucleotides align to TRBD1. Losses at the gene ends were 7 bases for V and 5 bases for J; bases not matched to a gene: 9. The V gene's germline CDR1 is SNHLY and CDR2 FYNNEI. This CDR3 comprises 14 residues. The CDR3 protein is CASNRQGIRDTQYF. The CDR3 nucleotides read TGTGCCAGCAACCGACAGGGAATCCGAGATACGCAGTATTTT.

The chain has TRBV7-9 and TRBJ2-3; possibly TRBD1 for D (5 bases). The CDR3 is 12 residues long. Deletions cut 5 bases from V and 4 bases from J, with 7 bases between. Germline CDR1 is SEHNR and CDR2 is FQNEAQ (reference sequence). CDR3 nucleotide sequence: TGTGCCAGCAGCCAAGGGGCAGATACGCAGTATTTT. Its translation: CASSQGADTQYF.

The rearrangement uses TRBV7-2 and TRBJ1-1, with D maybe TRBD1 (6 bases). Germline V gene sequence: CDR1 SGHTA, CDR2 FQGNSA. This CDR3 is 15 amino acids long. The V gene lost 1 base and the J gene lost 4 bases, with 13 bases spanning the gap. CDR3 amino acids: CASSLDGGAATEAFF. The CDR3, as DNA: TGTGCCAGCAGCTTAGATGGGGGGGCAGCCACTGAAGCTTTCTTT.